What follows are 18 T cell receptor beta chains derived from one specimen sequenced in a study of molecular identifiers for immune sequencing clone quantification. A single record per CDR3 protein comes from TCRdb applying MiXCR to the PCR reads. The table shows about 100,000 distinct CDR3 sequences, with 36% occurring only once. The sequencing sample was made of naive CD8+ T cells from blood, with Jurkat cell RNA spiked in. Subset described: FACS-sorted CD8+CD4-CCR7+CD45RA+ naive T cells. The source of these receptors is a human donor in good health. Some libraries in this study had Jurkat cell RNA spiked in.

The sample holds many counts of this clonotype. The chain is built from TRBV19 and TRBJ2-6; unclear D gene. V lost 3 bases, J lost 0 bases, and 18 bases lay in between. This CDR3 has 19 amino acids. Germline CDR1 LNHDA, CDR2 SQIVND (reference sequence). The CDR3 nucleotides are TGTGCCAGTAGTATGTTTATACTTCCCAGTTCCTCTGGGGCCAACGTCCTGACTTTC. Translation gives CASSMFILPSSSGANVLTF.

This clonotype has just a few counts. The chain joins TRBV7-6 to TRBJ2-7, with a possible D match to TRBD1 (5 bases). This CDR3 spans 18 amino acids. CDR1 and CDR2 (germline): SGHVS, FNYEAQ. Between the trimmed V and J ends, which lost 4 bases and 12 bases, there was a span of 34 bases. The CDR3 reads CASSSLQGKRKILAERYF. The CDR3 bases are TGTGCCAGCAGCTCCCTGCAGGGAAAGCGTAAAATTCTCGCGGAGAGGTACTTC. Variable domain in full (rest from reference TRBV7-6 and TRBJ2-7): GAGVSQSPRYKVTKRGQDVALRCDPISGHVSLYWYRQALGQGPEFLTYFNYEAQQDKSGLPNDRFSAERPEGSISTLTIQRTEQRDSAMYRCASSSLQGKRKILAERYFGPGTRLTVT.

Many counts were recorded for this clonotype. The J gene is TRBJ2-2, the V gene TRBV29-1; 10 bases align to TRBD1. This CDR3 is built from 13 residues. The ends lost 6 bases at V and 6 bases at J; junction bases unmatched: 4. Germline V CDR1 and CDR2: SQVTM, ANQGSEA. Here the CDR3 DNA reads TGCAGCGTGGGAGGACAGGGGGCCGGGGAGCTGTTTTTT. This encodes CSVGGQGAGELFF.

This clonotype appeared many times. This chain uses TRBV5-6 with TRBJ2-3; D not certain. The ends were cut back, 1 base at V and 0 bases at J, with 9 bases in the middle. Germline V gene lookup returns CDR1 SGHDT and CDR2 YYEEEE. This CDR3 has 15 amino acids. DNA for the CDR3: TGTGCCAGCAGCTTGATGGCAGAAAGCACAGATACGCAGTATTTT. It translates to CASSLMAESTDTQYF.

This clonotype was found many times. This chain uses TRBV19 with TRBJ2-7; D is ambiguous. Germline V CDR1 and CDR2: LNHDA, SQIVND (reference sequence). The CDR3 runs 16 residues. V gave up 1 base and J gave up 3 bases, with 16 bases separating them. The CDR3 region is CASSIVGRRGFYEQYF. In DNA, the CDR3 is TGTGCCAGTAGTATAGTGGGCCGTCGAGGTTTCTACGAGCAGTACTTC. The whole variable domain, filled in from reference TRBV19 and TRBJ2-7, reads DGGITQSPKYLFRKEGQNVTLSCEQNLNHDAMYWYRQDPGQGLRLIYYSQIVNDFQKGDIAEGYSVSREKKESFPLTVTSAQKNPTAFYLCASSIVGRRGFYEQYFGPGTRLTVT.

This clonotype was observed at least ten times. The chain carries TRBV20-1 and TRBJ1-2, with D perhaps matching TRBD1 (5 bases). V lost 3 bases to trimming and J lost 5 bases, with 25 bases between them. The germline V gene has CDR1 DFQATT and CDR2 SNEGSKA (reference sequence). This CDR3 is 17 amino acids long. The CDR3 region is CSARRDGGVRPEYGYTF. Here the CDR3 DNA reads TGCAGTGCTAGGCGGGACGGAGGAGTCCGACCTGAGTATGGCTACACCTTC.

The chain employs TRBV2 and TRBJ2-1; 7 nucleotides align to TRBD2. The ends lost 7 bases at V and 8 bases at J; junction bases unmatched: 5. Per the germline V gene, CDR1 is SNHLY and CDR2 is FYNNEI. CDR3 length: 12 residues. The CDR3 region is CASMRESDEQFF. For the CDR3, the DNA is TGTGCCAGCATGCGGGAGTCGGATGAGCAGTTCTTC.

This chain joins TRBV12-3 or TRBV12-4 and TRBJ2-5; 7 nucleotides match TRBD1. This CDR3 has 15 residues. V lost 3 bases to trimming and J lost 5 bases; unmatched junction nucleotides: 9. CDR3 protein: CASSFQGGPRETQYF. The CDR3 nucleotides are TGTGCCAGCAGTTTCCAAGGGGGCCCGCGGGAGACCCAGTACTTC.

Concerning this clonotype: This may come from a read error, since a much larger clone is one base off. The chain has TRBV5-1 and TRBJ2-7, with 7 bases matching TRBD1. The CDR3 has 15 residues. J lost 5 bases, V lost 0 bases, and 8 bases had no gene match. Germline CDR1 and CDR2: SGHRS and YFSETQ. CDR3 DNA sequence: TGCGCCAGCAGCTTGGCCTCACGAGGGGGCGACGAGCAGTACTTC. Protein: CASSLASRGGDEQYF.

Ten or more counts support this clonotype. The chain links TRBV13 to TRBJ2-1, with a possible D match to TRBD2 (6 bases). The CDR3 runs to 15 residues. CDR1 and CDR2 from the germline V gene are PRHDT and FYEKMQ (reference sequence). Trimming left V 5 bases short and J 8 bases short, with 19 bases between. The CDR3 DNA sequence: TGTGCCAGCAGCCACCTAGCGTTCTCGGCGGATGAGCAGTTCTTC. Residues: CASSHLAFSADEQFF.

As concerns this clonotype: Since the CDR3 does not end with the conserved phenylalanine or tryptophan, this likely comes from a read error. The CDR3 region has the DNA TGCAGTGCTAGCGGGACCTACAATGAGCAGTTCTAC. This codes for CSASGTYNEQFY. The rearrangement joins TRBV20-1 to TRBJ2-1; tentative D call: TRBD2 (5 bases). Germline assignment: CDR1 DFQATT and CDR2 SNEGSKA (reference sequence). The CDR3 totals 12 residues. The V end was cut by 3 bases, the J end by 2 bases, with 5 bases between.

Points on this clonotype: One junction end disagrees with the germline gene, perhaps due to a read error. The rearrangement joins TRBV6-6 to TRBJ2-7; TRBD2 aligns across 11 bases. The CDR3 sequence is 13 residues long. The germline V gene has CDR1 MNHNY and CDR2 SVGAGI (reference sequence). Here the CDR3 DNA reads TGTGCCAGTCTAGCGGGAGGACTCTACGAGCGGTACTTC. This translates into CASLAGGLYERYF.

This clonotype has at least ten counts. The V and J genes are TRBV5-1 and TRBJ1-2; D is possibly TRBD1 (5 bases). The V end lost 3 bases, the J end lost 4 bases, and 13 bases lay between the germline ends. The CDR3 totals 14 residues. Germline CDR1 SGHRS, CDR2 YFSETQ. DNA for the CDR3: TGCGCCAGCAGCTGGGTGACAGAAGCCTATGGCTACACCTTC. This gives the protein CASSWVTEAYGYTF.

This clonotype has only a few counts. The chain is built from TRBV4-3 and TRBJ2-7; the D is unclear. The ends were cut back, 1 base at V and 3 bases at J, with 7 bases in the middle. The germline CDR1 and CDR2 sequences are LGHNA and YSLEER. CDR3 length equals 13 residues. In DNA, the CDR3 is TGCGCCAGCAGCCAAGGGACGGACTACGAGCAGTACTTC. It yields the protein CASSQGTDYEQYF.

The chain links TRBV19 to TRBJ2-3; no firm D call. V was pared by 10 bases and J by 0 bases, with 11 bases between. The CDR3 length is 13 residues. Germline-derived CDR1 and CDR2 are LNHDA and SQIVND (reference sequence). The CDR3 DNA sequence: TGTGCCACAAAACCTTTTAGCACAGATACGCAGTATTTT. Translation: CATKPFSTDTQYF.

The J gene is TRBJ2-1, the V gene TRBV2; D not certain. The CDR3 spans 12 residues. Germline V gene lookup returns CDR1 SNHLY and CDR2 FYNNEI. The V gene lost 5 bases and the J gene lost 8 bases, with 10 bases spanning the gap. The CDR3 coding sequence is TGTGCCAGCAGTCCCCTTAGGGATGAGCAGTTCTTC. Its translation: CASSPLRDEQFF.

There are many counts of this clonotype. J is TRBJ2-3 and V is TRBV7-9; TRBD2 aligns across 8 bases. The germline CDR1 and CDR2 sequences are SEHNR and FQNEAQ (reference sequence). The CDR3 is 16 amino acids. V trimming: 4 bases; J trimming: 7 bases; junction bases outside the gene matches: 13. The CDR3 spells CASSSSGSATANTQYF. The CDR3 DNA reads as TGTGCCAGCAGCTCAAGCGGGAGTGCTACGGCAAATACGCAGTATTTT.

This clonotype occurred a few times. The chain carries TRBV6-1 and TRBJ2-2; no firm D call. CDR1 and CDR2 (germline): MNHNS, SASEGT. The CDR3 extends over 14 amino acids. Trimming stripped 6 bases from V and 2 bases from J, with 10 bases between. For the CDR3, the DNA is TGTGCCAGCAGGATCCTAGATAACACCGGGGAGCTGTTTTTT. Its protein is CASRILDNTGELFF.